Sample share makes the clone carrying this T cell receptor (beta chain) medium-sized. Its matching antigen is unknown. MiXCR, run by TCRdb on the reads, gives a single entry per CDR3 protein. The sample lists some 20,000 distinct CDR3 sequences, around 47% occurring once. These data belong to a study of type 1 regulatory T cells. Study overall: T-allo10 is an in vitro-generated, Tr1-enriched CD4 T cell product specific for alloantigen.

V was shortened by 2 bases and J by 8 bases, with 14 bases between the two germline ends. Germline loops: CDR1 SEHNR, CDR2 FQNEAQ (reference sequence). This CDR3 spans 14 amino acids. The sequence derives from a human donor in good health. Material: cultured T cells, either the whole culture or a sorted T cell fraction (not recorded which). This chain links TRBV7-9 with TRBJ2-3, with D unresolved. CDR3: CASSLQGYHGTQYF. CDR3 bases: TGTGCCAGCAGCTTACAAGGGTATCACGGTACGCAGTATTTT.